This T cell receptor beta chain was profiled in a study of CD8+CD57+ T cells in acquired aplastic anemia. The overall study: Sorted CD4+ and CD8+ cells gave an average of roughly 3.2 ug of DNA. Study-wide results and caveats: Around 29 CD8+ CDR3 sequences were shared between patients and controls. Controls did not differ significantly from patients in CD8+ Simpson's diversity.

From germline, CDR1 is SNHLY and CDR2 FYNNEI. The CDR3 adds up to 15 amino acids, both ends counted. About this clonotype: Antigen specificity is unknown. The conserved phenylalanine or tryptophan normally closing the CDR3 is absent here, so this likely arose from a read error. The limits of the CDR3 on the DNA are not certain, so only TCRdb's listed CDR3 is given.

For sequencing, patients were chosen who had shown expansion of CD8+CD57+ cells by flow cytometry. Diagnosis of severe acquired aplastic anemia applied to all patients. The template for TCR beta VDJ and CDR3 sequence profiling was genomic DNA. A single record per CDR3 protein comes from TCRdb applying MiXCR to the reads. The sample has approximately 250,000 distinct CDR3 sequences; around 82% are singletons. V is TRBV2 and J is TRBJ1-2; the table assigns TRBD1, which was not confirmed against the DNA. Material: sorted CD4+, CD8+, or CD8+CD57+ T cells (not recorded which) from PBMCs. This clonotype was sampled from a human donor with aplastic anemia. The CDR3 is CASSDGGVHEQFFAP.